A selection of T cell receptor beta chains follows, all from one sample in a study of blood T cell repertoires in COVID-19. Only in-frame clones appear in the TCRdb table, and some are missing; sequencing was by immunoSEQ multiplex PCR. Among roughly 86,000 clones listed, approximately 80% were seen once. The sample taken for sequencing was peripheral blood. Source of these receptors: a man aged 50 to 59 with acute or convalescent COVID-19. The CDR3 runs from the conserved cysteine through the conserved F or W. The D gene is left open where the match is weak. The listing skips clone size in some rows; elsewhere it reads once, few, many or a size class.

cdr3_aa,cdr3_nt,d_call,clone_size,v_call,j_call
CASSQPPATGSGYTF,TGTGCCAGCAGCCAGCCCCCGGCGACAGGGTCTGGCTACACCTTC,TRBD1,-,TRBV3-1/TRBV3-2,TRBJ1-2
CASRGRLASADTQYF,TGTGCCAGCAGGGGGAGACTAGCGTCCGCGGATACGCAGTATTTT,TRBD2,-,TRBV5-4,TRBJ2-3
CASSRRRLNQPQHF,TGCGCCAGCAGTCGGAGACGCTTAAATCAGCCCCAGCATTTT,-,-,TRBV23-1,TRBJ1-5
CASSESRAQNIQYF,TGCGCCAGCAGTGAGTCGAGGGCCCAAAACATTCAGTACTTC,-,-,TRBV10-1,TRBJ2-4
CSVDKGRANYGYTF,TGCAGCGTTGATAAGGGGAGGGCTAACTATGGCTACACCTTC,-,-,TRBV29-1,TRBJ1-2
CASSYLDPKGNYGYTF,TGTGCCAGCAGTTACTTGGACCCTAAGGGGAACTATGGCTACACCTTC,-,-,TRBV6-5,TRBJ1-2
CSVGGRSSTDTQYF,TGCAGCGTTGGGGGGAGGTCTAGCACAGATACGCAGTATTTT,-,-,TRBV29-1,TRBJ2-3
CASKETGVGFDLKTDTQYF,TGTGCCAGTAAAGAGACAGGGGTGGGTTTTGATTTGAAGACAGATACGCAGTATTTT,TRBD1,-,TRBV19,TRBJ2-3
CASRRQGGTEAFF,TGTGCCAGCAGGCGACAGGGTGGCACTGAAGCTTTCTTT,TRBD1,once,TRBV3-1/TRBV3-2,TRBJ1-1
CASSLVRTEAFF,TGTGCCAGCAGCTTAGTCAGGACTGAAGCTTTCTTT,-,-,TRBV7-9,TRBJ1-1